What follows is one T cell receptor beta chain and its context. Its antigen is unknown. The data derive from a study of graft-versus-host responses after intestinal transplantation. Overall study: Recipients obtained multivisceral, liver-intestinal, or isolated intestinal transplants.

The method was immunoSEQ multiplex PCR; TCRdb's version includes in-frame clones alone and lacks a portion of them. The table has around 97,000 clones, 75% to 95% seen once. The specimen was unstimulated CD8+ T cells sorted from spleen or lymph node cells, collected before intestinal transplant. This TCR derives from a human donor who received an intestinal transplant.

In DNA form, the CDR3 reads TGTGCCAGCAGTTACTCGGGCAGTATCAATGAGCAGTTCTTC. As protein: CASSYSGSINEQFF. This chain joins TRBV6-5 and TRBJ2-1; D remains ambiguous. This CDR3 region has 14 residues. Trimming removed 0 bases from V and 6 bases from J, with 9 bases in between. Germline CDR1 MNHEY, CDR2 SVGAGI.